This TCR beta chain stems from a study of cytomegalovirus exposure and HLA in healthy donors. The study ran its PCR with 60 Vbeta and 13 Jbeta primers. Clones were read by immunoSEQ multiplex PCR, and TCRdb kept only the in-frame ones, dropping some. The repertoire holds about 210,000 clones, roughly three quarters seen once, with approximately 0.39% in the top ten. The receptor's source is a male donor in good health and CMV-seropositive. The specimen sequenced was PBMCs.

The CDR3 DNA follows: TGTGCCACCAGCAGAGCCCACAGGGCGAACACCGGGGAGCTGTTTTTT. It specifies CATSRAHRANTGELFF. V is TRBV15 and J is TRBJ2-2, with D possibly matching TRBD1 (6 bases). CDR3 length equals 16 residues. Between the trimmed V and J ends, which lost 1 base and 0 bases, there was a span of 9 bases. The germline gives CDR1 LNHNV, CDR2 YYDKDF (reference sequence).